The clone carrying this T cell receptor beta chain was detected only a few times. Its target is not known. Primers for the PCR totalled 60 Vbeta and 13 Jbeta. Method: immunoSEQ multiplex PCR; TCRdb's copy keeps in-frame clones and lacks some. The sample consists of roughly 100,000 clones, around 61% of them appearing once. Germline-derived CDR1 and CDR2 are WNHNN and SYGVQD (reference sequence). V dropped 7 bases and J dropped 6; count of bases not matched to a gene: 11. This CDR3 is 15 amino acids long. The record originates from a study of cytomegalovirus exposure and HLA in healthy donors. Whole-study results and caveats: Versus the approximately 700-donor mean, an Asian-associated ancestry cluster reportedly showed fewer N-insertions in a later analysis.

The gene calls are TRBV10-1 and TRBJ2-2; 7 bases are shared with TRBD1. The sample taken for sequencing was PBMCs. The receptor's source is a woman between 45 and 60 years old in good health and CMV-seronegative. CDR3 residues: CASTVTGTEAGELFF. CDR3 bases: TGCGCCAGCACTGTTACAGGGACAGAAGCCGGGGAGCTGTTTTTT.